The present T cell receptor (beta chain) was sequenced within a study of blood T cell repertoires in COVID-19. Study-level background: Material from acute and convalescent COVID-19 was sourced from the United States, Italy and Spain. T cells, B-cell-depleted T cells, or PBMCs provided the cDNA or gDNA that served as material.

Per the original data handling: Quantification of nucleated cells was approximated via reference gene primer amplification. Method: immunoSEQ multiplex PCR; TCRdb's copy keeps in-frame clones and lacks some. V and J calls plus clone size are reproduced from that table; the DNA served to infer D and trimming. The sample records under 350,000 clones, less than 90% being singletons. V dropped 3 bases and J dropped 5; count of bases not matched to a gene: 5. The V gene's germline CDR1 is MDHEN and CDR2 SYDVKM. CDR3 size: 14 residues. This sequence joins TRBV28 and TRBJ2-5, with TRBD2 matching 8 bases. Sample: peripheral blood. The sequence was collected from a man aged 60 to 69 who had recovered from COVID-19. In DNA, the CDR3 is TGTGCCAGCAGTTTTAGCGGGGCCGGGGAGACCCAGTACTTC. This encodes CASSFSGAGETQYF.